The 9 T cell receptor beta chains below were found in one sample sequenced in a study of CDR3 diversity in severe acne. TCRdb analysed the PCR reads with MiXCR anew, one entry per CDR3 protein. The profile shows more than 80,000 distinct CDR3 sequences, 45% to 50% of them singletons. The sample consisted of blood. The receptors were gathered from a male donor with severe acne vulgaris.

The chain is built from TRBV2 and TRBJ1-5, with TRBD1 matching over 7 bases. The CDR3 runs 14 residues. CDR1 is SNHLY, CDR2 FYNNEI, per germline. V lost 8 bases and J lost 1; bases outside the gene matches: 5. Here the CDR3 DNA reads TGTGCCAGCCAGGGACAGTTGAGCAATCAGCCCCAGCATTTT. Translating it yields CASQGQLSNQPQHF.

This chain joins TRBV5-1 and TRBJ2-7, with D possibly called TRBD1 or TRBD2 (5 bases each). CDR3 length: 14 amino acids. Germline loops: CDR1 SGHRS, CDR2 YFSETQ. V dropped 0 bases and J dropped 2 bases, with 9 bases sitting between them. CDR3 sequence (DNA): TGCGCCAGCAGCTTGGAAGGGGAGCCCTACGAGCAGTACTTC. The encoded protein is CASSLEGEPYEQYF.

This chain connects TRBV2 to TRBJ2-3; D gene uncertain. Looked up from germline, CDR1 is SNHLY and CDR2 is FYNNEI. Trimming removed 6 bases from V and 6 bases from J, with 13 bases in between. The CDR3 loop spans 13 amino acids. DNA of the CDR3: TGTGCCAGCAGCTTAGTACCTGGGGATACGCAGTATTTT. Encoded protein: CASSLVPGDTQYF.

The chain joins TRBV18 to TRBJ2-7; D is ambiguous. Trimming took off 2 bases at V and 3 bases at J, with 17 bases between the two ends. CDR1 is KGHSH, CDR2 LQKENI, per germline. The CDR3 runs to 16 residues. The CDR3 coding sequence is TGTGCCAGCTCACCAAAGCAGAGGACCAAATTCTACGAGCAGTACGTC. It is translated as CASSPKQRTKFYEQYV.

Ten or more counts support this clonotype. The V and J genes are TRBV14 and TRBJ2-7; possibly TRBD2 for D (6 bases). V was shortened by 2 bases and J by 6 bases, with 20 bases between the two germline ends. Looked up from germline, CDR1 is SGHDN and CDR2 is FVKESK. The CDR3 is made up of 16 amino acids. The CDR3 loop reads CASSQTHGGNRGEQYF. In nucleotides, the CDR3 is TGTGCCAGCAGCCAAACTCATGGGGGGAATAGAGGCGAGCAGTACTTC.

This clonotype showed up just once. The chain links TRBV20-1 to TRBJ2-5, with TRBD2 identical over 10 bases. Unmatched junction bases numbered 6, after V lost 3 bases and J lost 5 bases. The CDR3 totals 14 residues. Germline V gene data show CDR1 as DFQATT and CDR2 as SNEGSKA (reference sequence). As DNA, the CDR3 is TGCAGTGCTAGCCTAGCGGGGGAGGTTGAGACCCAGTACTTC. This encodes CSASLAGEVETQYF.

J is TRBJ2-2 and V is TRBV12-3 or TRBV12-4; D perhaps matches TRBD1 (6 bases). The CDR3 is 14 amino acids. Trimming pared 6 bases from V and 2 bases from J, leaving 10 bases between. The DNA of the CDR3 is TGTGCCAGCAGCCAGGACAGAAACACCGGGGAGCTGTTTTTT. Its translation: CASSQDRNTGELFF.

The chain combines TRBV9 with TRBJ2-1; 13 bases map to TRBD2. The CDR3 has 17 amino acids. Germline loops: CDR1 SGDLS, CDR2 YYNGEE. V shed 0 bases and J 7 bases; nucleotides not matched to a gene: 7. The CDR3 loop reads CASSVALVGLAGNEQFF. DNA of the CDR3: TGTGCCAGCAGCGTAGCTTTAGTGGGACTAGCGGGAAATGAGCAGTTCTTC.

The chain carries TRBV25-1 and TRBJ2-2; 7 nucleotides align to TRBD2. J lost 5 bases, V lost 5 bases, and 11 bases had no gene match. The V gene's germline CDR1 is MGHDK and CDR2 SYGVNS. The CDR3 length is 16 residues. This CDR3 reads CASSNLGSGPTGELFF. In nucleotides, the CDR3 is TGTGCCAGCAGTAATTTGGGTAGCGGGCCAACCGGGGAGCTGTTTTTT.